This T cell receptor beta chain appears in the sequencing data of a study of response to subunit inactivated influenza vaccine (dated by TCRdb to about 2018). At the level of the whole study: Deep quantitative profiling of the T cell receptor repertoire was used in the study to follow responses to a trivalent subunit inactivated influenza vaccine. Study-wide conclusions, independent of this receptor: According to the authors, only a limited number of new T cells may be recruited by each seasonal influenza vaccination.

Library preparation used RT-PCR. The instrument given in TCRdb is Illumina HiSeq 2500. Starting from the raw public reads, TCRdb applied fastp trimming at Q25, assembled clones with MiXCR and retained in-frame beta chains. Each CDR3 protein gets just one entry, which takes the most common genes and DNA from the rows behind it. The sample table contains about 650,000 distinct CDR3 sequences; only one count was recorded for about 15% of them. Jointly, the top ten make up 7.5% to 9% of the sample. From the cysteine up to the phenylalanine, the CDR3 has a length of 15 residues. The kept DNA is CDR3 alone, 45 bases in frame from the first base. V loses 0 bases of germline sequence and J loses 1 base, and the interval between the two ends is 10 bases. CDR1 and CDR2 are drawn from the germline V gene: SGHRS, YFSETQ. This clonotype was picked up many times. Its binding antigen is unknown. The input lacks base qualities; no much larger clone sits a single base away.

Sequenced here: PBMCs from blood, sampled less than 15 days before vaccination. The rearranged chain carries TRBV5-1 and TRBJ1-1; no D gene can be assigned with confidence. The clonotype comes from a man aged 45-60 years who received an inactivated influenza vaccine. Donor details come from another sample of the same person, matched by shared clones. The CDR3 in this case is CASSLGRYGNTEAFF. The DNA sequence is TGCGCCAGCAGCTTGGGGCGTTATGGGAACACTGAAGCTTTCTTT.